Listed here are 3 T cell receptor beta chains from one sample, sequenced in a study of cytomegalovirus exposure and HLA in healthy donors. The PCR employed 60 Vbeta primers together with 13 Jbeta primers. Data came from immunoSEQ multiplex PCR; TCRdb stores just in-frame clones and leaves some out. This sample carries some 110,000 clones, roughly 79% of them seen once, and the ten largest clones take 1.6%. The sample comprised PBMCs. The origin of the receptors is a woman in her late teens or twenties in good health and CMV-seronegative.

The V and J genes are TRBV6-1 and TRBJ1-6, with a possible D match to TRBD1 (6 bases). The CDR3 loop spans 15 amino acids. The germline V gene has CDR1 MNHNS and CDR2 SASEGT. Trimming removed 2 bases at V and 5 bases at J, with 10 bases between. In nucleotides, the CDR3 is TGTGCCAGCAGTGAAAGGGGACACAATAATTCACCCCTCCACTTT. Protein sequence: CASSERGHNNSPLHF.

This rearrangement joins TRBV4-1 to TRBJ1-1; 7 positions agree with TRBD1. Germline trimming cut 7 bases from V and 1 base from J; bases unmatched to any gene: 9. The germline gives CDR1 MGHRA, CDR2 YSYEKL. The CDR3 has 15 residues. The CDR3 reads CASTVLDRPNTEAFF. The CDR3 DNA reads TGCGCCAGCACCGTGTTGGACAGGCCGAACACTGAAGCTTTCTTT.

This chain joins TRBV7-3 and TRBJ2-1; the match to TRBD2 covers 10 bases. CDR3 length: 15 residues. Germline CDR1 is SGHTA and CDR2 is FQGTGA. V lost 5 bases and J lost 6; bases outside the gene matches: 7. As DNA, the CDR3 is TGTGCCAGCAGCCTCAGGACTAGCGGCCTCAATGAGCAGTTCTTC. It yields the protein CASSLRTSGLNEQFF. The full variable domain, rest sourced from reference TRBV7-3 and TRBJ2-1, is GAGVSQTPSNKVTEKGKYVELRCDPISGHTALYWYRQSLGQGPEFLIYFQGTGAADDSGLPNDRFFAVRPEGSVSTLKIQRTERGDSAVYLCASSLRTSGLNEQFFGPGTRLTVL.